This record looks at one T cell receptor (beta chain) sequence and its context. This sample was taken from a study of T-cell reconstitution after alpha-beta-depleted transplantation in children. Per the germline V gene, CDR1 is DFQATT and CDR2 is SNEGSKA (reference sequence). The CDR3 totals 14 residues. The library targeted TCRbeta and was prepared with unique molecular identifiers. TCRdb ran MiXCR on the PCR reads and lists one entry per CDR3 protein. The top ten hold 2.5% to 4% of the sample, which has some 550,000 distinct CDR3 sequences, approximately 20% seen once. The TCR was taken from a human donor who donated a stem cell graft to a child with acute lymphoblastic leukemia. Specimen: PBMCs from the stem cell graft donor, collected from the stem cell graft. The chain employs TRBV20-1 and TRBJ2-7, with 14 nucleotides matching TRBD2. The CDR3 spells CSGGLAGGSYEQYF. As DNA, the CDR3 is TGCAGCGGAGGACTAGCGGGAGGTTCGTACGAGCAGTACTTC.